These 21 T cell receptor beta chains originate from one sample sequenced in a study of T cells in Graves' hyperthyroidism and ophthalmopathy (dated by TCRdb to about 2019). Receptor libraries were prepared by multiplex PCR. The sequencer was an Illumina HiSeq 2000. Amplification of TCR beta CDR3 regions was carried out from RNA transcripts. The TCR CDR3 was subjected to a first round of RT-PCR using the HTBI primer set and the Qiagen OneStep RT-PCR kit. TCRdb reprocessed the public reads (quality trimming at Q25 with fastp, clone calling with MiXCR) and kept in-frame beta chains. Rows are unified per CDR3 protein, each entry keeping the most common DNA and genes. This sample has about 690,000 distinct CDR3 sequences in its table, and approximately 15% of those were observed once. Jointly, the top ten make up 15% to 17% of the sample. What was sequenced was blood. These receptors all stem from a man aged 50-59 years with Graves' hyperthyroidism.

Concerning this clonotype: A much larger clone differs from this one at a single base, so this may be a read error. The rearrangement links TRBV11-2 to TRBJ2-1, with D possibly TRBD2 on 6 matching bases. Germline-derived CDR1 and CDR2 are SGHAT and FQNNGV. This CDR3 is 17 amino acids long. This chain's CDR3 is CASSISLGRSSYNVQFF. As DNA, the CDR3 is TGTGCCAGCAGCATCTCACTCGGGAGATCTTCCTACAATGTGCAGTTCTTC.

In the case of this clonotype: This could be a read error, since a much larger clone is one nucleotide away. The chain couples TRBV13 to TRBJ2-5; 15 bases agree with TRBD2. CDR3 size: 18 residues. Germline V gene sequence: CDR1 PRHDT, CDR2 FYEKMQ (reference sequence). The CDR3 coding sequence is TGTGTCAGCAGCTTAGCCGGACTAGCGGGAGGGAGGGAAGAGACCCAGTACTTC. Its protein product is CVSSLAGLAGGREETQYF.

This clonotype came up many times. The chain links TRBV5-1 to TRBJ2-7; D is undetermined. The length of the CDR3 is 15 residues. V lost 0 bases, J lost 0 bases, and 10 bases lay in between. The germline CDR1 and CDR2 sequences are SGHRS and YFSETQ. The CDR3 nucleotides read TGCGCCAGCAGCTTGGGTGACACGAGCTCCTACGAGCAGTACTTC. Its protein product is CASSLGDTSSYEQYF.

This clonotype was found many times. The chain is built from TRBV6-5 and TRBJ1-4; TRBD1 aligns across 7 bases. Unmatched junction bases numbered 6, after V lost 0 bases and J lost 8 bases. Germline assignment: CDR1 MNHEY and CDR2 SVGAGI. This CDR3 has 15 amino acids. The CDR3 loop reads CASSYSATGNEKLFF. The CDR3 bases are TGTGCCAGCAGTTACTCAGCGACAGGGAACGAAAAACTGTTTTTT.

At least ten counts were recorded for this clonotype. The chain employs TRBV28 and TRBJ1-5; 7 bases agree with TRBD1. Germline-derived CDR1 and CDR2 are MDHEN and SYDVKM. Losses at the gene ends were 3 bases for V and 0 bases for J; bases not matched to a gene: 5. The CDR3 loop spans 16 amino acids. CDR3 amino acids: CASSFSGQASNQPQHF. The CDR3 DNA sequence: TGTGCCAGCAGTTTCTCCGGACAGGCTAGCAATCAGCCCCAGCATTTT.

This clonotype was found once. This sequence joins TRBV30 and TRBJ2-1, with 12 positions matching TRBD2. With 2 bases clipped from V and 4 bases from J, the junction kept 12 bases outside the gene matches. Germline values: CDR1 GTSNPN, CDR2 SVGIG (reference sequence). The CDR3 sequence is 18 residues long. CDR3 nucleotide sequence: TGTGCCTGGAGTCTAACTACGACTAGCGGGAGAGGGTACAATGAGCAGTTCTTC. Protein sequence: CAWSLTTTSGRGYNEQFF.

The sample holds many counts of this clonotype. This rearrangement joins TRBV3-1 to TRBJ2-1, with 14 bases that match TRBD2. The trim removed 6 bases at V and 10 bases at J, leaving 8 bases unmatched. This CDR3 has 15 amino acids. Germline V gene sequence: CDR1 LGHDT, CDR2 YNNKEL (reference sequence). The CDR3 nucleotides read TGTGCCAGCAGTCACGGGACTAGCGGGAGTCGGGAGCAGTTCTTC. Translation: CASSHGTSGSREQFF.

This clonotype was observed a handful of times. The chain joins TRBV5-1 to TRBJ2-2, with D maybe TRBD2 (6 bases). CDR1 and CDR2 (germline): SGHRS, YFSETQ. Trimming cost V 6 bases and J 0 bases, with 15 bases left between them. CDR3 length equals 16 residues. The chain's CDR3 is CASTEGTASNTGELFF. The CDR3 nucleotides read TGCGCCAGCACCGAAGGGACTGCATCGAACACCGGGGAGCTGTTTTTT.

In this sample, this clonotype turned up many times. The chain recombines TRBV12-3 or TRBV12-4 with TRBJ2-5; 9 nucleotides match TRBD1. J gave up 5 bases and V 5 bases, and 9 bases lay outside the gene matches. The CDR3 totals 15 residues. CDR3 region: CASSRGQGTGETQYF. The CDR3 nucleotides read TGTGCCAGCAGTCGGGGACAGGGTACGGGTGAGACCCAGTACTTC.

The CDR3 protein is CASNFEGLNSPLHF. CDR3 nucleotides: TGTGCCAGCAATTTCGAAGGGTTGAATTCACCCCTCCACTTT. This chain joins TRBV6-5 and TRBJ1-6; D ambiguous. Trimming removed 7 bases from V and 7 bases from J, with 14 bases in between. Germline CDR1 MNHEY, CDR2 SVGAGI. The CDR3 length is 14 residues.

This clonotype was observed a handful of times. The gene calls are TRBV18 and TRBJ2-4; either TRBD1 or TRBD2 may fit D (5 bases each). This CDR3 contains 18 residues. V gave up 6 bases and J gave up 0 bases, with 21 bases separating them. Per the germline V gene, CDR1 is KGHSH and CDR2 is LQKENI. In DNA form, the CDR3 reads TGTGCCAGCTCTCCGACCGTTGGGACGGCCGTAGCCAAAAACATTCAGTACTTC. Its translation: CASSPTVGTAVAKNIQYF.

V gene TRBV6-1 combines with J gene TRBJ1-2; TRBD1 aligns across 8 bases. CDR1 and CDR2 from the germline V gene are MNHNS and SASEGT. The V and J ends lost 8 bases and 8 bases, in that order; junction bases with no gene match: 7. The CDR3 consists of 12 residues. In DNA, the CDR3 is TGTGCCAGCTTAGACAGGGGTCGCGGCTACACCTTC. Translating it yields CASLDRGRGYTF.

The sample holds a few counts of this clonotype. The CDR3 spells CASSSGQGVVTGELFF. CDR3 nucleotides: TGTGCCAGCAGTTCCGGACAGGGGGTTGTCACCGGGGAGCTGTTTTTT. The chain combines TRBV6-2 or TRBV6-3 with TRBJ2-2, with TRBD1 identical over 10 bases. The CDR3 sequence is 16 residues long. The junction had 6 bases not matched to a gene; V was cut back by 4 bases and J by 4 bases. The germline V gene has CDR1 MNHEY and CDR2 SVGEGT.

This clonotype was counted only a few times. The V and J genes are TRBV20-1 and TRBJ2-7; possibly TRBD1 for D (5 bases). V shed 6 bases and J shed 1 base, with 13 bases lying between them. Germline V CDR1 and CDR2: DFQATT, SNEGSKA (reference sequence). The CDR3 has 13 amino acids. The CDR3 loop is CSASPQASYEQYF. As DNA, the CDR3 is TGCAGTGCAAGTCCACAGGCTTCCTACGAGCAGTACTTC.

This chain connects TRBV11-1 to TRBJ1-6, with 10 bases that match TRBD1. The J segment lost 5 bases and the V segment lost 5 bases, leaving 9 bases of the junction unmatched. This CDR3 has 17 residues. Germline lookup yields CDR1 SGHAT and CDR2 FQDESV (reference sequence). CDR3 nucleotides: TGTGCCAGCAGCCGTTCCGGGACAGGGGCGAATAATTCACCCCTCCACTTT. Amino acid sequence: CASSRSGTGANNSPLHF.

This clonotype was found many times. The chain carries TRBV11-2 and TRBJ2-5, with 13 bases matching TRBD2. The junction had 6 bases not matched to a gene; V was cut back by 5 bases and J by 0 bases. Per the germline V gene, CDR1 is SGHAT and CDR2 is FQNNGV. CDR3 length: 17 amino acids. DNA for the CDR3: TGTGCCAGCAGCACCCTGACTAGCGGGAGGTACCAAGAGACCCAGTACTTC. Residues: CASSTLTSGRYQETQYF.

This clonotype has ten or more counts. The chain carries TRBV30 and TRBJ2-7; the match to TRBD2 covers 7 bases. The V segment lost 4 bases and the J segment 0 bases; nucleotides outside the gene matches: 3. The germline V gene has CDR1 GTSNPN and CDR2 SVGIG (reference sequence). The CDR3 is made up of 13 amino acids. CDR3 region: CAWNSGISYEQYF. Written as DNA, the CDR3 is TGTGCCTGGAACAGCGGGATCTCCTACGAGCAGTACTTC. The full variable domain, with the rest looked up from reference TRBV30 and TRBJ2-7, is SQTIHQWPATLVQPVGSPLSLECTVEGTSNPNLYWYRQAAGRGLQLLFYSVGIGQISSEVPQNLSASRPQDRQFILSSKKLLLSDSGFYLCAWNSGISYEQYFGPGTRLTVT.

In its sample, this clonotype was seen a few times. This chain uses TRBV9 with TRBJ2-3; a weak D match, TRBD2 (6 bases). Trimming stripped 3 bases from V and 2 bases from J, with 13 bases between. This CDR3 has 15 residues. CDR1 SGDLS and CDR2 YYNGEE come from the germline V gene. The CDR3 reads CASSASGTYTDTQYF. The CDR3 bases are TGTGCCAGCAGCGCCTCCGGGACTTACACAGATACGCAGTATTTT.

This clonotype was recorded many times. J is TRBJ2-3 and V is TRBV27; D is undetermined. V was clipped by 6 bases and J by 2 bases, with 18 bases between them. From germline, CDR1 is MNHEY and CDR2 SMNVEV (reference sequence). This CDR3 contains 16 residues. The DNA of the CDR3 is TGTGCCAGCAGCCACTTACGGACCGGCCCCACAGATACGCAGTATTTT. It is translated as CASSHLRTGPTDTQYF.

CDR3 nucleotide sequence: TGTGCCAGTAGTATAATGCCTGGGACTAGCGGCAATGAGCAGTTCTTC. Translation gives CASSIMPGTSGNEQFF. The V and J genes are TRBV19 and TRBJ2-1, with TRBD2 matching over 11 bases. Unmatched junction bases numbered 6, after V lost 2 bases and J lost 6 bases. The germline gives CDR1 LNHDA, CDR2 SQIVND (reference sequence). The CDR3 consists of 16 residues.

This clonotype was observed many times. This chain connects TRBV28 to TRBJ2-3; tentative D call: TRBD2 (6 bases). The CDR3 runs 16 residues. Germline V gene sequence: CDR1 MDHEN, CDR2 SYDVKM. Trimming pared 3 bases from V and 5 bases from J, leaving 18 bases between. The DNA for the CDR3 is TGTGCCAGCAGTTTTCGAAGTAGCGGATGGCTAGATACGCAGTATTTT. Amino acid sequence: CASSFRSSGWLDTQYF.